One and the same sample provided the 3 T cell receptor beta chains below, sequenced in a study of T-cell reconstitution after alpha-beta-depleted transplantation in children. Library preparation (for TCRbeta) was performed with unique molecular identifiers. TCRdb used MiXCR to reprocess the PCR reads, holding one entry per CDR3 protein. This table has hundreds of thousands of distinct CDR3 sequences, approximately 14% appearing once. The starting material was PBMCs, obtained before TCRalphabeta/CD19-depleted stem cell transplant. The receptors were sampled from a girl aged 2 to 9 with congenital amegakaryocytic thrombocytopenia, due to receive a stem cell transplant.

This clonotype was counted a few times. The J gene is TRBJ2-7, the V gene TRBV6-1, with 7 bases matching TRBD2. The CDR3 spans 13 residues. The ends lost 8 bases at V and 7 bases at J; junction bases unmatched: 11. Germline CDR1 is MNHNS and CDR2 is SASEGT. The CDR3 loop is CASGASGPLEQYF. The DNA of the CDR3 is TGTGCCAGCGGGGCTAGCGGCCCTTTAGAGCAGTACTTC.

This clonotype occurred a few times. The V and J genes are TRBV6-5 and TRBJ2-3; D perhaps matches TRBD2 (6 bases). The CDR3 is 16 amino acids. Trimming took 4 bases from V and 14 from J, leaving 28 bases between them. CDR1 is MNHEY and CDR2 is SVGAGI in the germline V gene. The CDR3 spells CASSWTTGDGVTEPYF. DNA for the CDR3: TGTGCCAGCAGTTGGACCACGGGGGATGGCGTGACAGAACCGTATTTT.

This clonotype was counted ten times or more. The V call is TRBV11-2, the J call TRBJ2-7, with D possibly being TRBD1 or TRBD2 (6 bases each). From germline, CDR1 is SGHAT and CDR2 FQNNGV. The CDR3 is made up of 14 amino acids. V dropped 1 base and J dropped 5 bases, with 12 bases sitting between them. Here the CDR3 DNA reads TGTGCCAGCAGCTTAGGGTTGGGGGGCGACGAGCAGTACTTC. It encodes CASSLGLGGDEQYF.